This T cell receptor (beta chain) derives from a study of blood T cells in healthy people across ages. This clonotype was seen a handful of times. A second PCR of 7 to 11 cycles used a sample-barcoded 5' primer and a J-beta primer mix. Each CDR3 protein gets one entry after TCRdb re-called the 5' RACE reads with MiXCR. The table records 700,000 or so distinct CDR3 sequences, around a fifth of them present only once. Germline V lookup: CDR1 SGHRS, CDR2 YFSETQ. CDR3 length: 15 amino acids. The sequence derives from a man in his 70s in good health. J is TRBJ2-5 and V is TRBV5-1; TRBD2 matches at 8 bases. The DNA end is a closer match to TRBJ2-1, so the J assignment may be wrong. Sequenced sample: blood. DNA of the CDR3: TGCGCCAGCAGCCATAGCGGGAACGTGGAAAATGAGCAGTTCTTC. Translating gives CASSHSGNVENEQFF.